The 15 T cell receptor beta chains reported below all come from one sample, sequenced in a study of human T cells and chemical hapten exposure (dated by TCRdb to the early 2020s). What this sample's time point label stands for: pre-sensitization, week 0. The treatment or condition label of this sample denotes: therapeutic diphenylcyclopropenone sensitization with weekly scalp DPC. The library was generated by RACE. TCRdb records NextSeq 500 as the sequencer. TCRdb reran the public reads through fastp at Q25 and MiXCR, keeping productive beta chains. Merged by CDR3 protein, the rows form single entries marked with the most common genes and DNA. The sample contains about 89,000 distinct CDR3 sequences, 10% to 11% of them found a single time. Together, the top ten hold more than 2.5% of the sample. Sequenced material: whole blood, taken in connection with sensitization to the hapten diphenylcyclopropenone (DPC). The receptors originated from a woman aged 55-69 years with alopecia areata. Some clones in this sample may be carry-over from other donors' samples.

This clonotype was seen a handful of times. This chain connects TRBV12-3 or TRBV12-4 to TRBJ1-6, with D perhaps TRBD1 (5 bases). The CDR3 loop spans 15 amino acids. Trimming pared 4 bases from V and 10 bases from J, leaving 17 bases between. The CDR3 sequence is CASSWGRGAGSPLHF. The CDR3 DNA reads TGTGCCAGCAGTTGGGGGAGAGGGGCTGGCTCACCCCTCCACTTT.

In this sample, this clonotype turned up many times. The chain recombines TRBV7-3 with TRBJ2-1; the match to TRBD1 covers 10 bases. With V trimmed by 4 bases and J by 6 bases, 3 bases remained unmatched. Germline V CDR1 and CDR2: SGHTA, FQGTGA. This CDR3 contains 14 residues. The CDR3: CASSSGQGGNEQFF. DNA of the CDR3: TGTGCCAGCAGCTCAGGACAGGGGGGCAATGAGCAGTTCTTC.

This rearrangement joins TRBV12-3 or TRBV12-4 to TRBJ1-5; maybe TRBD1 (6 bases). The CDR3 has 14 amino acids. The V and J ends lost 7 bases and 3 bases respectively, with 13 bases between them. DNA of the CDR3: TGTGCCAGCACCCCCCCGGGGGCCAATCAGCCCCAGCATTTT. This encodes CASTPPGANQPQHF.

This clonotype has a count of ten or more. The V call is TRBV23-1, the J call TRBJ2-2; TRBD1 matches 8 bases. TRBV23-1 falls under the ORF class, with uncertain function. The V and J ends lost 2 bases and 4 bases, in that order; junction bases with no gene match: 3. The CDR3 runs to 15 residues. The DNA for the CDR3 is TGCGCCAGCAGTCAACGCAGGGGGCTCACCGGGGAGCTGTTTTTT. This gives the protein CASSQRRGLTGELFF.

Details on this clonotype: Its ends do not fully match the called genes, so a read error is possible. The chain recombines TRBV7-7 with TRBJ1-1, with D unclear. Germline V CDR1 and CDR2: SSHAT, FNYEAQ (reference sequence). The CDR3 extends over 19 amino acids. CDR3 loop: CASSFLPSGQMVGNTEAFF. CDR3 nucleotides: TGTGCTAGCAGCTTCCTCCCCTCGGGCCAGATGGTTGGGAACACTGAAGCTTTCTTT.

The sample holds many counts of this clonotype. This chain connects TRBV6-4 to TRBJ2-3; no definite D call. The CDR3 has 15 residues. In germline, CDR1 is MRHNA, CDR2 SNTAGT. The V end lost 3 bases, the J end lost 6 bases, and 16 bases lay between the germline ends. CDR3 sequence: CASSDSGSLRDTQYF. CDR3 nucleotide sequence: TGTGCCAGCAGTGATTCGGGCTCATTGAGGGATACGCAGTATTTT.

This clonotype was found many times. The chain is built from TRBV12-3 or TRBV12-4 and TRBJ1-1; possibly TRBD1 for D (5 bases). This CDR3 region has 14 residues. Trimming took 7 bases from V and 5 from J, leaving 17 bases between them. The CDR3 spells CASTLGAPTTEAFF. CDR3 nucleotide sequence: TGTGCCAGCACCCTAGGGGCGCCAACTACTGAAGCTTTCTTT.

This clonotype was seen repeatedly, ten times or more. This chain joins TRBV6-2 or TRBV6-3 and TRBJ1-1; TRBD1 is a possible D gene (6 bases). V lost 3 bases and J 2 bases, leaving 16 bases between the germline ends. The CDR3 has 16 amino acids. CDR1 MNHEY and CDR2 SVGEGT come from the germline V gene. DNA for the CDR3: TGTGCCAGCAGTTATTTTAGGACAGAACTCAACACTGAAGCTTTCTTT. The encoded protein is CASSYFRTELNTEAFF.

This chain links TRBV29-1 with TRBJ1-1; a possible D gene is TRBD1 (5 bases). Germline lookup yields CDR1 SQVTM and CDR2 ANQGSEA. The CDR3 has 11 amino acids. Deletions cut 4 bases from V and 10 bases from J, with 13 bases between. DNA of the CDR3: TGCAGCGTTGGGAAGGGGAGGAGAGCTTTCTTT. It is translated as CSVGKGRRAFF.

This clonotype was seen many times. This chain uses TRBV30 with TRBJ1-1, with D unclear. The germline CDR1 and CDR2 sequences are GTSNPN and SVGIG (reference sequence). There are 13 residues in the CDR3. Trimming stripped 5 bases from V and 6 bases from J, with 16 bases between. CDR3 protein: CAWDRGFSAEAFF. In DNA, the CDR3 is TGTGCCTGGGATAGAGGGTTCAGCGCTGAAGCTTTCTTT.

In this sample, this clonotype turned up a few times. This rearrangement joins TRBV6-1 to TRBJ2-6, with TRBD1 as a possible D gene (5 bases). Germline V lookup: CDR1 MNHNS, CDR2 SASEGT. The ends were cut back, 10 bases at V and 0 bases at J, with 10 bases in the middle. The CDR3 is 14 amino acids. CDR3: CAIRAYSGANVLTF. The DNA of the CDR3 is TGTGCCATCAGGGCCTACTCTGGGGCCAACGTCCTGACTTTC.

This clonotype was recorded at least ten times. The chain has TRBV7-2 and TRBJ2-2; 9 positions agree with TRBD2. The germline V gene has CDR1 SGHTA and CDR2 FQGNSA. The CDR3 has 14 residues. V was pared by 6 bases and J by 4 bases, with 3 bases of the junction left unmatched. Here the CDR3 reads CASRLAGITGELFF. The CDR3, as DNA: TGTGCCAGCAGACTAGCGGGTATCACCGGGGAGCTGTTTTTT. Full variable domain (missing parts from reference TRBV7-2 and TRBJ2-2): GAGVSQSPSNKVTEKGKDVELRCDPISGHTALYWYRQSLGQGLEFLIYFQGNSAPDKSGLPSDRFSAERTGGSVSTLTIQRTQQEDSAVYLCASRLAGITGELFFGEGSRLTVL.

This clonotype was seen ten or more times. The V and J genes are TRBV30 and TRBJ2-3; 11 positions match TRBD2. Germline V lookup: CDR1 GTSNPN, CDR2 SVGIG (reference sequence). The junction had 10 bases not matched to a gene; V was cut back by 5 bases and J by 6 bases. CDR3 length: 15 amino acids. Here the CDR3 reads CAWGRLAGSGDTQYF. The CDR3 bases are TGTGCCTGGGGTCGACTAGCGGGGTCAGGGGATACGCAGTATTTT.

This clonotype was detected ten times or more. The chain recombines TRBV6-1 with TRBJ2-3; weak D call: TRBD2 (5 bases). The ends were cut back, 1 base at V and 5 bases at J, with 10 bases in the middle. This CDR3 has 14 residues. CDR1 MNHNS and CDR2 SASEGT come from the germline V gene. The CDR3 loop is CASSEGVGGDTQYF. The CDR3 DNA reads TGTGCCAGCAGTGAAGGGGTCGGAGGAGATACGCAGTATTTT.

The chain couples TRBV6-5 to TRBJ1-1, with TRBD1 as a possible D gene (6 bases). The V end was cut by 6 bases, the J end by 4 bases, with 18 bases between. The CDR3 has 15 amino acids. Germline CDR1 is MNHEY and CDR2 is SVGAGI. The CDR3 is CASRIIGGRATEAFF. In nucleotides, the CDR3 is TGTGCCAGCAGGATCATAGGGGGACGGGCCACTGAAGCTTTCTTT.